This T cell receptor (beta chain) comes out of a study of blood T cell repertoires in COVID-19. The CDR3 is 16 amino acids. In germline, CDR1 is SGHRS, CDR2 YFSETQ. V was pared by 0 bases and J by 3 bases, with 3 bases of the junction left unmatched. Profiled with immunoSEQ multiplex PCR; TCRdb holds only in-frame clones, not every one. Among roughly 160,000 clones listed, 65% to 90% were seen once. The specimen was peripheral blood. The sequence was obtained from a man aged 55 to 70 with acute or convalescent COVID-19. The chain carries TRBV5-1 and TRBJ2-2; 9 bases fit TRBD1. For the CDR3, the DNA is TGCGCCAGCAGCTTGGCGGGACAGGGTTACACCGGGGAGCTGTTTTTT. Its protein product is CASSLAGQGYTGELFF.